This TCR beta chain is from a study of blood T cell repertoires in COVID-19. This clone was observed a few times. Between the trimmed V and J ends, which lost 1 base and 5 bases, there was a span of 6 bases. The CDR3 contains 14 residues. The germline V gene encodes CDR1 SEHNR and CDR2 FQNEAQ (reference sequence). The method was immunoSEQ multiplex PCR; TCRdb's version includes in-frame clones alone and lacks a portion of them. The sample records 200,000 to 250,000 clones, about 86% being singletons. The chain carries TRBV7-9 and TRBJ1-6, with no clear D. Material for sequencing was peripheral blood. This receptor was identified in a woman between 45 and 60 years old with COVID-19, enrolled during active disease. The CDR3 DNA is TGTGCCAGCAGCTTAGTCAGTAATAATTCACCCCTCCACTTT. Its protein is CASSLVSNNSPLHF.